Listed below are T cell receptor beta chains from one sample, sequenced in a study of blood T cells in healthy people across ages. TCRdb fed the 5' RACE reads into MiXCR, producing one record per CDR3 protein. The table shows around 870,000 distinct CDR3 sequences, with under 30% occurring only once. Sequencing input: blood. The receptor set was obtained from a woman older than 75 in good health. Each CDR3 is given with its conserved first and last residue. D genes are given only for firm matches. Clone size appears in some rows only: once, few, many, or a class for an expanded clone.

cdr3_aa	cdr3_nt	clone_size	d_call	v_call	j_call
CANSLPWTVNYGYTF	TGTGCCAACAGTTTGCCTTGGACCGTTAACTATGGCTACACCTTC	NA	NA	TRBV12-3/TRBV12-4	TRBJ1-2
CATSDWTGGSYNEQFF	TGTGCCACCAGTGATTGGACAGGGGGCTCCTACAATGAGCAGTTCTTC	many	TRBD1	TRBV24-1	TRBJ2-1
CATSDFLAAGDRTDAQYF	TGTGCCACCAGTGATTTCCTGGCAGCGGGGGATCGGACAGATGCGCAGTATTTT	NA	TRBD2	TRBV24-1	TRBJ2-3
CASSPGTGVYNEQFF	TGTGCCAGCAGTCCCGGGACAGGGGTATACAATGAGCAGTTCTTC	many	TRBD1	TRBV6-6	TRBJ2-1
CASGSGQGRYEQYF	TGTGCTAGTGGTTCCGGACAGGGGAGGTACGAGCAGTACTTC	NA	TRBD1	TRBV12-5	TRBJ2-7
CASSLSGRNNEQFF	TGTGCCAGCAGCTTAAGTGGACGTAACAATGAGCAGTTCTTC	many	NA	TRBV11-3	TRBJ2-1
CASSHSGTGSVYEQYF	TGCGCCAGCAGCCACTCCGGGACAGGGTCCGTCTACGAGCAGTACTTC	NA	TRBD1	TRBV4-3	TRBJ2-7
CASSRRQGPEGYTF	TGTGCCAGCAGCCGAAGGCAGGGGCCCGAGGGCTACACCTTC	many	NA	TRBV5-4	TRBJ1-2
CASSVGLGRGSNQPQHF	TGTGCCAGCAGCGTAGGGTTGGGGAGGGGAAGCAATCAGCCCCAGCATTTT	few	NA	TRBV9	TRBJ1-5
CSAPPPGQGNTEAFF	TGCAGTGCTCCCCCACCGGGACAGGGGAACACTGAAGCTTTCTTT	NA	TRBD1	TRBV20-1	TRBJ1-1
CASRVRTSGDTEAFF	TGTGCCAGCAGGGTAAGGACCTCCGGGGACACTGAAGCTTTCTTT	NA	NA	TRBV6-5	TRBJ1-1
CSARDRLAGGTGELFF	TGCAGTGCTAGAGATCGTCTAGCGGGGGGTACCGGGGAGCTGTTTTTT	NA	TRBD2	TRBV20-1	TRBJ2-2
CSAINKGLSFGNEQFF	TGCAGTGCTATCAATAAGGGACTAAGCTTTGGCAATGAGCAGTTCTTC	NA	TRBD2	TRBV20-1	TRBJ2-1
CASKDSIGAEAFF	TGTGCCAGTAAAGACAGCATTGGGGCTGAAGCTTTCTTT	NA	NA	TRBV6-1	TRBJ1-1
CASSDPVGPQHF	TGTGCCAGCAGCGACCCGGTGGGGCCCCAGCATTTT	NA	NA	TRBV6-2/TRBV6-3	TRBJ1-5
CASSQLTGTGGREQYF	TGTGCCAGCAGCCAGTTAACCGGGACAGGGGGTCGCGAGCAGTACTTC	many	TRBD1	TRBV14	TRBJ2-7
CASSLPANYGYTF	TGTGCCAGCAGTCTCCCTGCTAACTATGGCTACACCTTC	many	NA	TRBV6-6	TRBJ1-2
CASITAGAYEQYF	TGTGCCAGCATCACGGCGGGGGCCTACGAGCAGTACTTC	few	TRBD2	TRBV28	TRBJ2-7
CASSQSGGAFNEQFF	TGTGCCAGCAGCCAGAGCGGGGGGGCCTTTAATGAGCAGTTCTTC	many	TRBD2	TRBV3-1	TRBJ2-1
CSARSGGWDTEAFF	TGCAGTGCCCGATCGGGTGGGTGGGACACTGAAGCTTTCTTT	NA	NA	TRBV20-1	TRBJ1-1
CASSLGTGGNGYTF	TGTGCCAGCAGTTTGGGGACAGGGGGTAATGGCTACACCTTC	few	TRBD1	TRBV2	TRBJ1-2
CASSRDGGGQPQHF	TGTGCCAGCAGCCGAGACGGGGGAGGTCAGCCCCAGCATTTT	NA	NA	TRBV6-4	TRBJ1-5
CASREPVLGTQYF	TGTGCCAGCAGAGAGCCCGTCTTGGGGACCCAGTACTTC	NA	NA	TRBV6-5	TRBJ2-5
CSARNLAGGLDTQYF	TGCAGTGCTAGAAATCTAGCGGGGGGTTTAGATACGCAGTATTTT	many	TRBD2	TRBV20-1	TRBJ2-3
CASSQDWRANLHNEQFF	TGCGCCAGCAGCCAAGATTGGCGGGCCAACCTCCACAATGAGCAGTTCTTC	once	NA	TRBV4-3	TRBJ2-1
CASSYGTINEKLFF	TGTGCCAGCAGTTACGGGACGATTAATGAAAAACTGTTTTTT	few	NA	TRBV6-6	TRBJ1-4
CASSLLNEDTQYF	TGTGCCAGCAGCTTATTGAACGAGGATACGCAGTATTTT	NA	NA	TRBV13	TRBJ2-3
CASSQLAGGGREQFF	TGCGCCAGCAGCCAACTAGCGGGGGGGGGAAGGGAGCAGTTCTTC	many	TRBD2	TRBV5-1	TRBJ2-1
CASSYQDTQYF	TGTGCCAGCAGTTATCAGGATACGCAGTATTTT	few	NA	TRBV2	TRBJ2-3
CASSTLTGGSYNEQFF	TGTGCCAGCAGCACACTTACCGGGGGGTCCTACAATGAGCAGTTCTTC	many	TRBD2	TRBV7-2	TRBJ2-1
CASSLAVTGESGYTF	TGCGCCAGCAGCTTGGCCGTCACAGGGGAAAGTGGCTACACCTTC	many	TRBD1	TRBV5-1	TRBJ1-2
CASSLRGGGGDTEAFF	TGCGCCAGCAGCTTAAGGGGGGGCGGAGGGGACACTGAAGCTTTCTTT	few	NA	TRBV5-1	TRBJ1-1
CASSQLVAEQETQYF	TGTGCCAGCAGCCAACTGGTAGCGGAGCAAGAGACCCAGTACTTC	many	NA	TRBV3-1	TRBJ2-5
CASKQGTEAFF	TGCGCCAGCAAACAGGGGACTGAAGCTTTCTTT	NA	TRBD1	TRBV5-1	TRBJ1-1
CASSLNLQLNNEQFF	TGCGCCAGCAGCTTAAATCTGCAGTTGAACAATGAGCAGTTCTTC	NA	NA	TRBV5-1	TRBJ2-1
CASSQFDRAKETQYF	TGCGCCAGCAGCCAATTCGACAGGGCTAAAGAGACCCAGTACTTC	many	TRBD1	TRBV4-1	TRBJ2-5